The clone carrying this TCR beta chain has a count of ten or more. The antigen remains undetermined. TCRdb fed the 5' RACE reads into MiXCR, producing one record per CDR3 protein. The sample yields approximately 230,000 distinct CDR3 sequences, less than 20% seen once. The source of the sample is a study of T-cell memory formation after mild COVID-19. Study overall: The two donors had largely donor-specific TCR clusters. Study findings and constraints: Clones contracting over day 15 to 85 were CD4/CD8 balanced, with later expanders leaning CD4+. A second wave of clones peaked on day 37, and their SARS-CoV-2 specificity went unconfirmed. Several responding clones turned up in pre-infection memory, indicating that cross-reactive memory may have taken part.

This clonotype was obtained from a man aged 18 to 29 who had mild COVID-19 (a few samples of this study predate the infection). Cell type and time point are not known. The sequenced sample consisted of PBMCs or a T cell subset sorted from them (not recorded which).

CDR3 residues: CASSLAGGRGDTQYF. The CDR3 nucleotides read TGCGCCAGCAGCTTGGCAGGCGGCCGGGGGGATACGCAGTATTTT. The chain joins TRBV5-1 to TRBJ2-3; a weak D match, TRBD2 (6 bases). Germline V gives CDR1 SGHRS, CDR2 YFSETQ. V was clipped by 0 bases and J by 6 bases, with 14 bases between them. The CDR3 is 15 residues long. Using reference TRBV5-1 and TRBJ2-3 for the parts outside the CDR3, the full variable domain is KAGVTQTPRYLIKTRGQQVTLSCSPISGHRSVSWYQQTPGQGLQFLFEYFSETQRNKGNFPGRFSGRQFSNSRSEMNVSTLELGDSALYLCASSLAGGRGDTQYFGPGTRLTVL.